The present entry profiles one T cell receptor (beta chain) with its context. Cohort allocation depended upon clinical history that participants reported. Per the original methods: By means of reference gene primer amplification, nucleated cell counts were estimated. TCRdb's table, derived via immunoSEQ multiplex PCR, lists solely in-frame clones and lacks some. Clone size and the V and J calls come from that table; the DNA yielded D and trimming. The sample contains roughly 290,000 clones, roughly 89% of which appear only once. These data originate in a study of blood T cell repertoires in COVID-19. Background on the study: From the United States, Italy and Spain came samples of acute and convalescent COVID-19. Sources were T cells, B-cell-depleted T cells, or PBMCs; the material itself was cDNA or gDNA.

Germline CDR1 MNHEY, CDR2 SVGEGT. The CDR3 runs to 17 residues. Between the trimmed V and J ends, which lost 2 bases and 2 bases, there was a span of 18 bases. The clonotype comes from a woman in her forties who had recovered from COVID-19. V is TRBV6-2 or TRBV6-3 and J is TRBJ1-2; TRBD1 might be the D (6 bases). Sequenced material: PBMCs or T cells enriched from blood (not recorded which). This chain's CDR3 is CASSYAGANFINYGYTF. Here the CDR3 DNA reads TGTGCCAGCAGTTACGCAGGGGCGAACTTTATAAACTATGGCTACACCTTC.